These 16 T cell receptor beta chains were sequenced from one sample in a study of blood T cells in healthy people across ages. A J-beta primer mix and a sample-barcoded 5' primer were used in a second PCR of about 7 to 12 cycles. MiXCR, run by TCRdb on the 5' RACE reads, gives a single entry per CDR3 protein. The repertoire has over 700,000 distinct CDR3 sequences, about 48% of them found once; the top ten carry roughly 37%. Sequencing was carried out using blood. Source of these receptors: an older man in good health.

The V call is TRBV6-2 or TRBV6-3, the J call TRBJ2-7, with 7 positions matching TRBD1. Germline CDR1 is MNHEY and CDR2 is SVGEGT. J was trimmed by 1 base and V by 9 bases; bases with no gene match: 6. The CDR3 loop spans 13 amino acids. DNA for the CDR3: TGTGCCAGTTCGGACAGGCTTTCCTACGAGCAGTACTTC. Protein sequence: CASSDRLSYEQYF.

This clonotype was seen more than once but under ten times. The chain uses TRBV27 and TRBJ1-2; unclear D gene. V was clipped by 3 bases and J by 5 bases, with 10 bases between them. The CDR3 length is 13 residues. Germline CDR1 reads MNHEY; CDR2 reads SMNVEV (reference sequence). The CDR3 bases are TGTGCCAGCAGTTTGGACCAGCGGTATGGCTACACCTTC. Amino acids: CASSLDQRYGYTF.

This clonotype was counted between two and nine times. CDR3 sequence: CASSPQIGRYAYF. The DNA of the CDR3 is TGTGCCAGCAGTCCCCAGATCGGCAGATACGCGTATTTT. The rearrangement links TRBV6-2 or TRBV6-3 to TRBJ2-3; the D is unclear. V gave up 5 bases and J gave up 14 bases, with 20 bases separating them. The CDR3 has 13 amino acids. Germline assignment: CDR1 MNHEY and CDR2 SVGEGT.

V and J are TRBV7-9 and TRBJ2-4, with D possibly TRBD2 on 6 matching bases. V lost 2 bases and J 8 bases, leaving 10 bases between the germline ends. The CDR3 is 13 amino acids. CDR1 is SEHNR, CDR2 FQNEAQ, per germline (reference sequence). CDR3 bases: TGTGCCAGCAGCTTATCCAGGGAGGACATTCAGTACTTC. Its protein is CASSLSREDIQYF.

CDR3 DNA sequence: TGTGCCAGCAGTTTTGGGGACAGGCCTTTCTATGGCTACACCTTC. This translates into CASSFGDRPFYGYTF. The chain recombines TRBV28 with TRBJ1-2, with TRBD1 matching over 8 bases. Germline V gene sequence: CDR1 MDHEN, CDR2 SYDVKM. V lost 3 bases and J lost 4; bases outside the gene matches: 7. This CDR3 is 15 amino acids long.

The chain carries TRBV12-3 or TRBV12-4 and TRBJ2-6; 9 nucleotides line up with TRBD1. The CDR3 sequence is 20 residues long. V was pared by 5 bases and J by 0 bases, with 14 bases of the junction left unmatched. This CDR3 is CASSPYHPGQGTSGANVLTF. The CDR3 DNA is TGTGCCAGCAGTCCGTACCACCCGGGACAGGGAACCTCTGGGGCCAACGTCCTGACTTTC.

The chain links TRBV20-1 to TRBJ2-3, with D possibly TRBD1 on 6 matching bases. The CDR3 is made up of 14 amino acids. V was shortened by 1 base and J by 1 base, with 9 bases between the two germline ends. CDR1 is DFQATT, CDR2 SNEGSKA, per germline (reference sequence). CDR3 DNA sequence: TGCAGTGCTAGAGGGAGGACAGGCACAGATACGCAGTATTTT. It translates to CSARGRTGTDTQYF.

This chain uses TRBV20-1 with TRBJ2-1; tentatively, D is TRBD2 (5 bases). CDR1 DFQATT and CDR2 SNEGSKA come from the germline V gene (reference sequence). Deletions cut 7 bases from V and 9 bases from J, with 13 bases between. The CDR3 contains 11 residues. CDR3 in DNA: TGCAGTGTTCGGAGGTCCAGTGAGCAGTTCTTC. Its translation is CSVRRSSEQFF.

This chain's CDR3 is CASTTQGSSYEQYF. Written as DNA, the CDR3 is TGTGCCAGCACTACACAGGGATCCTCCTACGAGCAGTACTTC. J is TRBJ2-7 and V is TRBV6-1, with D maybe TRBD1 (6 bases). CDR3 length: 14 residues. Trimming left V 7 bases short and J 0 bases short, with 13 bases between. CDR1 is MNHNS and CDR2 is SASEGT in the germline V gene.

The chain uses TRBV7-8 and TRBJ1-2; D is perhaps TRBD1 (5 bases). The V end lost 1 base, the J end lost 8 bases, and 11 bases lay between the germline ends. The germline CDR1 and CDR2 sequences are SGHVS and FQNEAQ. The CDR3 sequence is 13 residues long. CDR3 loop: CASSLGGPRGYTF. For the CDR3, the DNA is TGTGCCAGCAGCTTAGGGGGCCCGCGGGGCTACACCTTC.

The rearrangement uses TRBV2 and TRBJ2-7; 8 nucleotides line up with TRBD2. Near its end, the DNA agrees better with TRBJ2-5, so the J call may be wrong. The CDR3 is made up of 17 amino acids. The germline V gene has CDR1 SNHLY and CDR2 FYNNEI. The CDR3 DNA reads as TGTGCCAGCAGTGATGGCCAGGGACTAGTGGGAAAAGAGACCCAGTACTTC. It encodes CASSDGQGLVGKETQYF.

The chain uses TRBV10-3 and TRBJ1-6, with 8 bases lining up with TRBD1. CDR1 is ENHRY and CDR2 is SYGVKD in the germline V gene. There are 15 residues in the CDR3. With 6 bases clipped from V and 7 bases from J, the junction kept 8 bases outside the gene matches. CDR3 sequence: CAIRKDRGGNSPLHF. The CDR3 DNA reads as TGTGCCATCAGAAAAGACAGGGGAGGGAATTCACCCCTCCACTTT.

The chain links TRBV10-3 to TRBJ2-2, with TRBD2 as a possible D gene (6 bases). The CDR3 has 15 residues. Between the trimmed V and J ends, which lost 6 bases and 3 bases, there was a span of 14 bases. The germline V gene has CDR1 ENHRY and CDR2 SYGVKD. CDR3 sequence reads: CAIRVGLGDTGELFF. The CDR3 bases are TGTGCCATCAGAGTGGGACTGGGTGACACCGGGGAGCTGTTTTTT.

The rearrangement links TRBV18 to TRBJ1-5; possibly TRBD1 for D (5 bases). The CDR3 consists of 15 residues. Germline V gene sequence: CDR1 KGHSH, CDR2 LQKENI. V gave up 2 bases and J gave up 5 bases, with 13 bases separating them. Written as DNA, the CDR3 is TGTGCCAGCTCACCATTTGTGGGGGAGGATCAGCCCCAGCATTTT. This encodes CASSPFVGEDQPQHF. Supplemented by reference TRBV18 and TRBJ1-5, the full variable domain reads NAGVMQNPRHLVRRRGQEARLRCSPMKGHSHVYWYRQLPEEGLKFMVYLQKENIIDESGMPKERFSAEFPKEGPSILRIQQVVRGDSAAYFCASSPFVGEDQPQHFGDGTRLSIL.

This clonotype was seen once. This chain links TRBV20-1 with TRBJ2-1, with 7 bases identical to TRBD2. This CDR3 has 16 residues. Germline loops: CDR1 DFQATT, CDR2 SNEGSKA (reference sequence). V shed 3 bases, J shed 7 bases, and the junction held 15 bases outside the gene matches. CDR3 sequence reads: CSASARAGLVSNEQFF. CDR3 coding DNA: TGCAGTGCTAGTGCTAGGGCCGGACTAGTTTCAAATGAGCAGTTCTTC.

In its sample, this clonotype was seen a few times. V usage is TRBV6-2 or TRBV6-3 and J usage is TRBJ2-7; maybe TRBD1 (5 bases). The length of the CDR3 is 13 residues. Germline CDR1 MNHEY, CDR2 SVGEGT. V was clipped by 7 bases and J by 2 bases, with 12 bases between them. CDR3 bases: TGTGCCAGCAAGGAGACAGCGACCTACGAGCAGTACTTC. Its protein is CASKETATYEQYF.